This record covers a single T cell receptor beta chain. The antigen remains unidentified. The V and J ends lost 4 bases and 2 bases, in that order; junction bases with no gene match: 1. This CDR3 is built from 13 residues. CDR1 is SNHLY, CDR2 FYNNEI, per germline. This sample was included in a study of early T cells in non-severe SARS-CoV-2 infection. About the study: Sequencing of unsorted whole blood was done on bulk RNA, leaving chains unpaired.

General study points: Database matching using VDJdb favored anti-spike CD8 responses, with private and CD4 specificities left missing.

Unique molecular identifiers were added to individual cDNA molecules. TCRdb re-called the 5' RACE reads with MiXCR, one entry per CDR3 protein. The profile shows just over 80,000 distinct CDR3 sequences, about an eighth of them singletons. The chain has TRBV2 and TRBJ1-2, with 7 positions matching TRBD1. Sequencing was done on a sample of whole blood. The receptor was isolated from an adult who was a healthcare worker with PCR-confirmed SARS-CoV-2 infection or an uninfected control (not recorded which). CDR3 bases: TGTGCCAGCAGTGTGGACAGGAACTATGGCTACACCTTC. The encoded protein is CASSVDRNYGYTF.